The next 10 T cell receptor beta chains were all read from a single sample in a study of CD8+ T cells in alopecia areata. Reverse transcribed after extraction, RNA yielded cDNA as the sequencing template. Method: immunoSEQ multiplex PCR; TCRdb's copy keeps in-frame clones and lacks some. The profile shows approximately 150,000 clones, less than 75% of them singletons. This specimen was CD8+ T cells sorted from blood, taken at week 0. These TCRs come from a human donor with alopecia areata.

The chain carries TRBV30 and TRBJ2-1, with 7 nucleotides matching TRBD1. CDR1 is GTSNPN, CDR2 SVGIG, per germline (reference sequence). The V and J ends lost 1 base and 4 bases, in that order; junction bases with no gene match: 4. The length of the CDR3 is 14 residues. The CDR3 sequence is CAWSEGTAYNEQFF. CDR3 sequence (DNA): TGTGCCTGGAGTGAAGGGACAGCTTACAATGAGCAGTTCTTC.

This clone has a handful of counts. The chain joins TRBV19 to TRBJ2-1; D perhaps matches TRBD1 (5 bases). Germline CDR1 LNHDA, CDR2 SQIVND (reference sequence). Trimming removed 3 bases at V and 8 bases at J, with 11 bases between. The CDR3 loop spans 13 amino acids. The CDR3 loop reads CASSIPGRDEQFF. In DNA form, the CDR3 reads TGTGCCAGTAGTATCCCAGGGCGCGATGAGCAGTTCTTC.

The chain recombines TRBV29-1 with TRBJ2-1; D remains unclear. Germline V CDR1 and CDR2: SQVTM, ANQGSEA. Trimming removed 4 bases from V and 0 bases from J, with 7 bases in between. The length of the CDR3 is 13 residues. DNA for the CDR3: TGCAGCGTTGGGATTAGCTCCTACAATGAGCAGTTCTTC. Its protein is CSVGISSYNEQFF.

The V call is TRBV15, the J call TRBJ2-7; D not certain. The CDR3 loop spans 15 amino acids. Trimming removed 0 bases from V and 0 bases from J, with 9 bases in between. CDR1 is LNHNV, CDR2 YYDKDF, per germline (reference sequence). The CDR3 DNA follows: TGTGCCACCAGCAGAGATGTGGCAGCCTCCTACGAGCAGTACTTC. This sequence encodes CATSRDVAASYEQYF.

The chain couples TRBV6-5 to TRBJ2-5; 7 bases are shared with TRBD2. The CDR3 loop spans 11 amino acids. The germline V gene has CDR1 MNHEY and CDR2 SVGAGI. The V gene end was trimmed by 5 bases and the J gene end by 9 bases; junction bases not matched to a gene: 3. The CDR3 nucleotides are TGTGCCAGCAGTGGGGGGGTTGCCCAGTACTTC. Translated: CASSGGVAQYF.

This rearrangement joins TRBV13 to TRBJ1-6; D gene uncertain. Germline V gene sequence: CDR1 PRHDT, CDR2 FYEKMQ (reference sequence). The CDR3 loop spans 14 amino acids. Trimming stripped 0 bases from V and 4 bases from J, with 4 bases between. The CDR3 protein is CASSLGVYNSPLHF. The CDR3 nucleotides are TGTGCCAGCAGCTTAGGAGTGTATAATTCACCCCTCCACTTT.

V is TRBV19 and J is TRBJ2-7; 8 bases match TRBD1. Germline-derived CDR1 and CDR2 are LNHDA and SQIVND (reference sequence). This CDR3 spans 11 amino acids. V lost 6 bases and J lost 6; bases outside the gene matches: 1. CDR3 DNA: TGTGCCAGTAGGACAGGGGCCGAGCAGTACTTC. Amino acid sequence: CASRTGAEQYF.

J is TRBJ1-5 and V is TRBV4-1, with D unresolved. The CDR3 totals 15 residues. The V and J ends lost 0 bases and 0 bases respectively, with 6 bases between them. Germline V gene data show CDR1 as MGHRA and CDR2 as YSYEKL. Written as DNA, the CDR3 is TGCGCCAGCAGCCAAGAAGTCCCTAGCAATCAGCCCCAGCATTTT. Its protein is CASSQEVPSNQPQHF.

The V gene is TRBV13, the J gene TRBJ1-6; no reliable D call. Per germline, CDR1 PRHDT and CDR2 FYEKMQ (reference sequence). V was trimmed by 1 base and J by 7 bases, leaving 11 bases between them. There are 15 residues in the CDR3. The CDR3 sequence is CASSLERTENSPLHF. The CDR3 region has the DNA TGTGCCAGCAGCTTAGAACGCACCGAAAATTCACCCCTCCACTTT.

The V gene is TRBV14, the J gene TRBJ2-7; D assignment may be TRBD1 or TRBD2 (5 bases each). The V end was cut by 5 bases, the J end by 4 bases, with 21 bases between. This CDR3 spans 16 amino acids. Germline V CDR1 and CDR2: SGHDN, FVKESK. The CDR3 DNA is TGTGCCAGCAGCTCCGCCGGACATGGAGGAGGATACGAGCAGTACTTC. Translation: CASSSAGHGGGYEQYF.